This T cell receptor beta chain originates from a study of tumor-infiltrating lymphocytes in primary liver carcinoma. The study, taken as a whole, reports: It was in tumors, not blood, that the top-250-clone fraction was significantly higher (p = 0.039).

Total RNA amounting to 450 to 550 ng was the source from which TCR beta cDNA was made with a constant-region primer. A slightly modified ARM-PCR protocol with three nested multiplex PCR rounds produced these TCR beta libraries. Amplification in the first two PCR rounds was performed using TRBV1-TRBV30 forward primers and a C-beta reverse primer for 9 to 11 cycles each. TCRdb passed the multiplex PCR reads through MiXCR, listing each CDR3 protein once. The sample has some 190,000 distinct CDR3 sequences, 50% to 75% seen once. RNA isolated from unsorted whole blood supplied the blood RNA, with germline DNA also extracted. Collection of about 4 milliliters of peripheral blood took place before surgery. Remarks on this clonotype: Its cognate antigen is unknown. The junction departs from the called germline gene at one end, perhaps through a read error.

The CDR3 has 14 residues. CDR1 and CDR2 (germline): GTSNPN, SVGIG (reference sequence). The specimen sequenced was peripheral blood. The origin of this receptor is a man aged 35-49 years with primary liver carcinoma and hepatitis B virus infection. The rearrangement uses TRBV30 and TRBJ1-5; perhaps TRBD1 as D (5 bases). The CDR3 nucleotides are TGTGCATGGAGTGTATGGGGGGGTAATCAGCCCCAGCATTTT. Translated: CAWSVWGGNQPQHF. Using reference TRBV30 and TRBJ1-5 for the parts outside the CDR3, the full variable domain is SQTIHQWPATLVQPVGSPLSLECTVEGTSNPNLYWYRQAAGRGLQLLFYSVGIGQISSEVPQNLSASRPQDRQFILSSKKLLLSDSGFYLCAWSVWGGNQPQHFGDGTRLSIL.